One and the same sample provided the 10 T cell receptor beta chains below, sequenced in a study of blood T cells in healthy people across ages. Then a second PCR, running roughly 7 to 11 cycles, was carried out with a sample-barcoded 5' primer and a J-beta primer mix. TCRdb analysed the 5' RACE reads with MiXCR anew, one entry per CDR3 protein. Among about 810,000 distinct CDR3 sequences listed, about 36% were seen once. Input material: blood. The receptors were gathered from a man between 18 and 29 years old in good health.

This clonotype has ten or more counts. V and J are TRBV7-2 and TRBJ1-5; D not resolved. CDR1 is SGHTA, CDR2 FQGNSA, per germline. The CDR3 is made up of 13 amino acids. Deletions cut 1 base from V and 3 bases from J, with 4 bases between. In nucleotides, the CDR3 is TGTGCCAGCAGCTTAGAGGTCAATCAGCCCCAGCATTTT. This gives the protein CASSLEVNQPQHF.

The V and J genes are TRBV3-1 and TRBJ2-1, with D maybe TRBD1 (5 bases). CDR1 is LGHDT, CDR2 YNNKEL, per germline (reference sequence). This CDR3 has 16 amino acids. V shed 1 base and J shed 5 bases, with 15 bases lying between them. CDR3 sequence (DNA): TGTGCCAGCAGCCAAGGCAGGGCTCGCCCCAACAATGAGCAGTTCTTC. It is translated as CASSQGRARPNNEQFF.

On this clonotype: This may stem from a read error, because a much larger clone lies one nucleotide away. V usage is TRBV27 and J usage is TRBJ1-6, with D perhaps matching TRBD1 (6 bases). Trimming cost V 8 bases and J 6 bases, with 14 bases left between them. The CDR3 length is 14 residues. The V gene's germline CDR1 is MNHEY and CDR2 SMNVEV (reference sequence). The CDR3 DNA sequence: TGTGCCAGCGGTTGGGGCAGGGGTAATTCACCCCTCCACTTT. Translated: CASGWGRGNSPLHF.

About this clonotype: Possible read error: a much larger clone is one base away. The CDR3 loop is CTSSLVGVNEQFF. The DNA for the CDR3 is TGTACCAGCAGTTTAGTCGGGGTAAATGAGCAGTTCTTC. The chain has TRBV12-3 or TRBV12-4 and TRBJ2-1; weak D call: TRBD2 (5 bases). The length of the CDR3 is 13 residues.

This CDR3 is CASTGRISGDGYTF. The CDR3 bases are TGTGCCAGCACCGGCCGAATCAGCGGAGATGGCTACACCTTC. J is TRBJ1-2 and V is TRBV7-2; D is ambiguous. The CDR3 runs 14 residues. Germline V gene lookup returns CDR1 SGHTA and CDR2 FQGNSA. With 7 bases removed from V and 6 bases from J, the gap between germline ends came to 18 bases. Based on the CDR3 plus reference TRBV7-2 and TRBJ1-2, the full variable domain is GAGVSQSPSNKVTEKGKDVELRCDPISGHTALYWYRQSLGQGLEFLIYFQGNSAPDKSGLPSDRFSAERTGGSVSTLTIQRTQQEDSAVYLCASTGRISGDGYTFGSGTRLTVV.

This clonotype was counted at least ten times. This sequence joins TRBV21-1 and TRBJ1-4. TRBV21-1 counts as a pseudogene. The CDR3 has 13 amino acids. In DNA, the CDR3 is TGTGCCACCATGACGGTACATAATGAAAAACTGTTTTTT. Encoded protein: CATMTVHNEKLFF.

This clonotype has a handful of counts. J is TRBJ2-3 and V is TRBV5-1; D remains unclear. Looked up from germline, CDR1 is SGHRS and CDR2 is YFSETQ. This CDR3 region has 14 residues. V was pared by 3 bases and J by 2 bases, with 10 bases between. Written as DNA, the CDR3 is TGCGCCAGCAGCTCCTCTGGGATCACAGATACGCAGTATTTT. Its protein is CASSSSGITDTQYF.

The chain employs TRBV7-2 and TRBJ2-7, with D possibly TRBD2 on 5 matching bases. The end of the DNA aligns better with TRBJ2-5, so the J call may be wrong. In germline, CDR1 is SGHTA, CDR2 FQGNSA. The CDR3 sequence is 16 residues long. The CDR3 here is CASSLARTPAQETQYF. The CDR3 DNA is TGTGCCAGCAGCTTAGCGAGGACTCCGGCACAAGAGACCCAGTACTTC.

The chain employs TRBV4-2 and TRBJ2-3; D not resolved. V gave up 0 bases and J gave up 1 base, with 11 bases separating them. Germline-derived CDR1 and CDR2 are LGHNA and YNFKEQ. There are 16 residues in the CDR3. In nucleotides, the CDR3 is TGTGCCAGCAGCCAAGAAACTACTCCCCGCACAGATACGCAGTATTTT. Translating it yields CASSQETTPRTDTQYF.

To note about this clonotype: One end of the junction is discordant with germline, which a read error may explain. CDR3: CSVEDRGEQGTQYF. CDR3 DNA sequence: TGCAGCGTTGAAGACCGGGGTGAACAAGGGACCCAGTACTTC. V gene TRBV29-1 combines with J gene TRBJ2-5; tentative D call: TRBD2 (5 bases). This CDR3 is 14 amino acids long. Germline values: CDR1 SQVTM, CDR2 ANQGSEA.